This TCR beta chain was retrieved from a study of blood T cell repertoires in COVID-19. TCRdb keeps only in-frame clones here, not all; method: immunoSEQ multiplex PCR. Here the sample spans about 240,000 clones, more than 75% being singletons. Germline CDR1 and CDR2: MNHEY and SVGAGI. Trimming pared 0 bases from V and 4 bases from J, leaving 11 bases between. The CDR3 length is 15 residues. This clone was counted once. The sequencing sample was made of peripheral blood. V is TRBV6-5 and J is TRBJ2-3, with D maybe TRBD2 (6 bases). The origin of this receptor is a woman in her 70s with active or convalescent COVID-19. The CDR3 is CASSYSAGTSDTQYF. The CDR3 nucleotides are TGTGCCAGCAGTTACTCCGCAGGGACTTCAGATACGCAGTATTTT.